The rows below give T cell receptor beta chains drawn from one sample of a study of blood T cell repertoires in COVID-19. Sequencing was performed with immunoSEQ multiplex PCR; in TCRdb, only in-frame clones are kept and a portion is missing. The data show roughly 250,000 clones, roughly 86% seen once. The sequencing sample was made of PBMCs or T cells enriched from blood (not recorded which). The receptors here all came from a woman aged 40 to 55 with acute COVID-19. Both conserved end residues are part of each CDR3. D genes are given only for firm matches. Clone size appears in some rows only: once, few, many, or a class for an expanded clone.

>NA|TRBJ2-5|TRBD2|TRBV5-4
TGTGCCAGCAGCCAGGGACTAGCGGGAGAAGAGACCCAGTACTTC
CASSQGLAGEETQYF
>once|TRBJ2-2|TRBD1|TRBV19
TGTGCCAGTAGTAGAAACCCGGGACAGGGGGCAACCGGGGAGCTGTTTTTT
CASSRNPGQGATGELFF
>NA|TRBJ2-4|NA|TRBV7-8
TGTGCCAGCACCTCGCCGGGCCTAAAGGGGGACATTCAGTACTTC
CASTSPGLKGDIQYF
>NA|TRBJ1-2|NA|TRBV19
TGTGCCAGTAGTATAGATCCAGGGATTAACTATGGCTACACCTTC
CASSIDPGINYGYTF
>NA|TRBJ2-5|TRBD1|TRBV10-3
TGTGCCATATCCCAGACAGGGGTTCATGAGACCCAGTACTTC
CAISQTGVHETQYF
>NA|TRBJ2-7|NA|TRBV4-1
TGCGCCAGCAGCCAAGTCTTCCTAGTAGGAGACGAGCAGTACTTC
CASSQVFLVGDEQYF
>NA|TRBJ2-7|TRBD2|TRBV9
TGTGCCAGCAGCCCCACTAGCGCAACCTACGAGCAGTACTTC
CASSPTSATYEQYF
>NA|TRBJ1-2|NA|TRBV12-3/TRBV12-4
TGTGCCAGCAGACGCCCGGGATATGGCTACACCTTC
CASRRPGYGYTF
>NA|TRBJ2-1|TRBD2|TRBV2
TGTGCCAGCAGTGATAGGGACTACGAAAATGAGCAGTTCTTC
CASSDRDYENEQFF
>NA|TRBJ1-2|NA|TRBV9
TGTGCCAGCAGCAATTGGACAACCGTTGTTGACTATGGCTACACCTTC
CASSNWTTVVDYGYTF
>few|TRBJ2-1|TRBD2|TRBV12-5
TGTGCTAGTGGTCCTCTTTCCGGGAGGTTTTTCTTC
CASGPLSGRFFF
>NA|TRBJ2-2|NA|TRBV28
TGTGCCAGCAGTTCGCTAGAAAGTCCCGGGGAGCTGTTTTTT
CASSSLESPGELFF
>NA|TRBJ1-2|NA|TRBV25-1
TGTGCCAGCAGTGAAACGACTTATGGCTACACCTTC
CASSETTYGYTF
>few|TRBJ2-7|NA|TRBV21-1
TGTGCCAGCAGCAAAGTCCAGCGGGAGGCCCTAAGCTCCTACTACGAGCAGTACTTC
CASSKVQREALSSYYEQYF
>NA|TRBJ2-5|NA|TRBV15
TGTGCCACCAGCAGTCGAGGAGAGACCCAGTACTTC
CATSSRGETQYF
>NA|TRBJ2-1|NA|TRBV21-1
TGTGCCAGCAGCAAAGCGGGGAGCTCCTACAATGAGCAGTTCTTC
CASSKAGSSYNEQFF
>NA|TRBJ2-1|TRBD1|TRBV11-2
TGTGCCAGCAGCTTAGACAGGGGGTCCTACAATGAGCAGTTCTTC
CASSLDRGSYNEQFF
>NA|TRBJ2-3|TRBD2|TRBV6-2/TRBV6-3
TGTGCCAGCGGCCAGCGGGAAGACGTTAGGTATTTT
CASGQREDVRYF